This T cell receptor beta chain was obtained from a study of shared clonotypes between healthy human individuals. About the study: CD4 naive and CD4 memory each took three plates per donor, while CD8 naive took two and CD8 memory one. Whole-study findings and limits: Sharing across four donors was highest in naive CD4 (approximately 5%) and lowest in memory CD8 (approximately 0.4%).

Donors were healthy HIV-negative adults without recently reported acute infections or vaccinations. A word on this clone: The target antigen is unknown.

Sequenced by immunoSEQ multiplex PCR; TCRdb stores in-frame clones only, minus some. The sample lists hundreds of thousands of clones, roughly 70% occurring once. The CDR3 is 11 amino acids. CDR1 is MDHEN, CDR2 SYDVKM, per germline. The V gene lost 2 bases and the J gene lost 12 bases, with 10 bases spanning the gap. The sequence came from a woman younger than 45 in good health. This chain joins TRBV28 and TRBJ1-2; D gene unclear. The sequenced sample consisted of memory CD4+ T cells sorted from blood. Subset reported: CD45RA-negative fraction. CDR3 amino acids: CASSLGNKNTF. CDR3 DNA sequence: TGTGCCAGCAGTTTAGGGAACAAGAACACCTTC.